The clone carrying this TCR beta chain was found a few times. Its matching antigen is unknown. Trimming took 4 bases from V and 4 from J, leaving 11 bases between them. Germline CDR1 is LNHDA and CDR2 is SQIVND (reference sequence). This CDR3 has 14 amino acids. This sample was included in a study of Graves' ophthalmopathy and Graves' hyperthyroidism. Notes on the study in general: Blood also contained most of the expanded thyroid clonotypes above 0.001 frequency.

Amplification of TCR beta CDR3 regions used RNA transcripts. An initial RT-PCR round employing HTBI primers preceded a second-round multiplex PCR. TCRdb reanalysed the multiplex PCR reads using MiXCR and keeps one entry per CDR3 protein. Altogether 560,000 or so distinct CDR3 sequences are present, about 40% being singletons, with the ten largest covering about 4.2%. Excluded were patients with other autoimmune diseases, uncontrolled infections, pregnancy or lactation. Diagnosis relied on clinical symptoms, serum thyroxine, TRAb, thyroid ultrasound and orbital computed tomography. The chain couples TRBV19 to TRBJ1-5; possibly TRBD1 for D (5 bases). This receptor was taken from an adult man with Graves' hyperthyroidism. Sequencing was done on a sample of peripheral blood or thyroid tissue (not recorded which). The CDR3 loop is CASSTGDVNQPQHF. In nucleotides, the CDR3 is TGTGCCAGTAGTACGGGGGACGTTAATCAGCCCCAGCATTTT. Combining the CDR3 with reference TRBV19 and TRBJ1-5 gives the whole variable domain DGGITQSPKYLFRKEGQNVTLSCEQNLNHDAMYWYRQDPGQGLRLIYYSQIVNDFQKGDIAEGYSVSREKKESFPLTVTSAQKNPTAFYLCASSTGDVNQPQHFGDGTRLSIL.